This TCR beta chain came from a study of T cells after yellow fever vaccination. The wider study: Fractions of low cell number were prepared using SMART-Seq v4 Ultra Low Input.

Overall study results and limits: Across the CD4 and CD8 compartments, a small share of clonotypes was present in both. Peak timing came faster in the weaker secondary response, day 5 versus 15.

For TCR, cDNA came from 5'RACE template switching, which added a universal primer site and UMIs. TCRdb recomputed calls from the 5' RACE reads with MiXCR, one row per CDR3 protein. The sample shows approximately 550,000 distinct CDR3 sequences, 13% of them seen only once. After removal of 2 bases from V and 6 bases from J, the junction contained 5 bases not matched to a gene. CDR1 is SQVTM and CDR2 is ANQGSEA in the germline V gene. CDR3 length: 13 amino acids. The sample holds a few counts of this clonotype. Its cognate antigen is unknown. The TCR originated in a man under 40 who received the YFV17D yellow fever vaccine. Here the sequenced sample was PBMCs, taken on the day of the yellow fever booster vaccination. The chain links TRBV29-1 to TRBJ1-2; the match to TRBD1 covers 8 bases. The CDR3 is CSVERTGRNGYTF. The CDR3 DNA is TGCAGCGTTGAAAGGACAGGGAGAAATGGCTACACCTTC.